These 9 T cell receptor beta chains were all obtained from the same sample, sequenced in a study of blood T cell repertoires in COVID-19. The assay was immunoSEQ multiplex PCR, and TCRdb's table has in-frame clones only and misses some. The profile covers 310,000 or so clones, with approximately 86% appearing a single time and over 1% taken by the ten largest. Sequenced input: peripheral blood. These receptors originate from a man between 65 and 80 years old with acute or convalescent COVID-19.

The chain uses TRBV6-2 or TRBV6-3 and TRBJ1-5, with 8 positions matching TRBD1. This CDR3 has 11 residues. V shed 5 bases and J 12 bases; nucleotides not matched to a gene: 3. In germline, CDR1 is MNHEY, CDR2 SVGEGT. The DNA for the CDR3 is TGTGCCAGCAGTCAAGGACAGGGCCAGCATTTT. Its protein product is CASSQGQGQHF.

The chain couples TRBV9 to TRBJ1-1; tentative D call: TRBD1 (5 bases). V was shortened by 0 bases and J by 0 bases, with 6 bases between the two germline ends. The CDR3 loop spans 14 amino acids. Germline V gene sequence: CDR1 SGDLS, CDR2 YYNGEE. CDR3 nucleotides: TGTGCCAGCAGCGTAGGCAGGGTGAACACTGAAGCTTTCTTT. Its protein is CASSVGRVNTEAFF.

This chain links TRBV7-2 with TRBJ2-5, with 9 positions matching TRBD2. Per the germline V gene, CDR1 is SGHTA and CDR2 is FQGNSA. The CDR3 contains 16 residues. Unmatched junction bases numbered 9, after V lost 4 bases and J lost 3 bases. The CDR3 sequence: CASSYTRAGGKETQYF. CDR3 sequence (DNA): TGTGCCAGCAGCTACACACGGGCGGGGGGGAAAGAGACCCAGTACTTC.

The chain couples TRBV7-6 to TRBJ2-3, with 9 bases fitting TRBD2. J was trimmed by 2 bases and V by 1 base; bases with no gene match: 13. The CDR3 has 19 amino acids. Germline CDR1 is SGHVS and CDR2 is FNYEAQ. DNA of the CDR3: TGTGCCAGCAGCTTAGAGGGGCTAGCGGGGTACCTAACCACAGATACGCAGTATTTT. It yields the protein CASSLEGLAGYLTTDTQYF.

V usage is TRBV14 and J usage is TRBJ1-5; TRBD1 agrees at 12 bases. This CDR3 contains 17 residues. Germline trimming cut 0 bases from V and 6 bases from J; bases unmatched to any gene: 6. Germline-derived CDR1 and CDR2 are SGHDN and FVKESK. This CDR3 is CASSQDRDRGLLQPQHF. CDR3 coding DNA: TGTGCCAGCAGCCAAGACCGGGACAGGGGGCTTCTTCAGCCCCAGCATTTT.

The J gene is TRBJ2-7, the V gene TRBV5-1; tentative D call: TRBD2 (6 bases). This CDR3 has 14 amino acids. Germline loops: CDR1 SGHRS, CDR2 YFSETQ. Between the trimmed V and J ends, which lost 0 bases and 6 bases, there was a span of 13 bases. The CDR3 coding sequence is TGCGCCAGCAGCTTGGAGGGGACTTCGGCCGAGCAGTACTTC. This gives the protein CASSLEGTSAEQYF.

This chain joins TRBV7-2 and TRBJ2-5, with D tentatively TRBD2 (6 bases). Germline V lookup: CDR1 SGHTA, CDR2 FQGNSA. The CDR3 runs 13 residues. V shed 5 bases and J shed 7 bases, with 14 bases lying between them. This chain's CDR3 is CASSGTAGGTQYF. CDR3 in DNA: TGTGCCAGCAGCGGGACCGCCGGGGGGACCCAGTACTTC.

This sequence joins TRBV7-3 and TRBJ2-2; 12 bases fit TRBD1. The V gene's germline CDR1 is SGHTA and CDR2 FQGTGA. The V segment lost 4 bases and the J segment 5 bases; nucleotides outside the gene matches: 11. The CDR3 consists of 18 residues. This chain's CDR3 is CASSSPGGGQGATGELFF. The CDR3 DNA is TGTGCCAGCAGCTCCCCAGGGGGGGGACAGGGGGCGACCGGGGAGCTGTTTTTT.

In the case of this clone: An end of the junction does not agree with germline; a read error may underlie this. The chain uses TRBV3-1 (or the pseudogene TRBV3-2) and TRBJ2-5; D gene uncertain. Germline values: CDR1 LGHDT, CDR2 YNNKEL (reference sequence). The CDR3 contains 17 residues. For the CDR3, the DNA is TGTGCCAGCACCCAAGAAATGATTAGCAGCGCTAAAGAGACCCAGTACTTC. Amino acid sequence: CASTQEMISSAKETQYF.